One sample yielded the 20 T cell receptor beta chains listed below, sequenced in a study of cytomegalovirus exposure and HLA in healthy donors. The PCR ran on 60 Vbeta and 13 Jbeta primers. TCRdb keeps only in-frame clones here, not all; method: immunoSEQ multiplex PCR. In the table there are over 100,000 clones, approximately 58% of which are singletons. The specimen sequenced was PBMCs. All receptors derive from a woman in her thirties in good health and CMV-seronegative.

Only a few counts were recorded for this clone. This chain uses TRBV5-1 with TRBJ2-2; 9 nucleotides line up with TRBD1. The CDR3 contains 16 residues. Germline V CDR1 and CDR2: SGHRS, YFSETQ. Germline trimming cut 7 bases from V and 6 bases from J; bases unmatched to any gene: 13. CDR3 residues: CASVPTTGGASGELFF. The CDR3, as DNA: TGCGCCAGCGTACCAACTACAGGGGGCGCCTCCGGGGAGCTGTTTTTT.

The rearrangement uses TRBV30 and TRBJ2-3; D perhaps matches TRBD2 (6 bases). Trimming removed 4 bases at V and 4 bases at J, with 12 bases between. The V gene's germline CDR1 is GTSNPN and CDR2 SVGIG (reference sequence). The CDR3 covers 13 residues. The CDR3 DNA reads TGTGCCTGGATTCAACTAGCCGCAGATACGCAGTATTTT. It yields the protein CAWIQLAADTQYF.

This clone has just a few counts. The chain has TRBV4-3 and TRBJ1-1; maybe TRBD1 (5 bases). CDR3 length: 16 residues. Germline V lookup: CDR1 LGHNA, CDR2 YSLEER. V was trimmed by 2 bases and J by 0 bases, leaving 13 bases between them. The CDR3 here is CASSQMLAGLNTEAFF. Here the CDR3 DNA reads TGCGCCAGCAGCCAAATGTTGGCGGGACTGAACACTGAAGCTTTCTTT.

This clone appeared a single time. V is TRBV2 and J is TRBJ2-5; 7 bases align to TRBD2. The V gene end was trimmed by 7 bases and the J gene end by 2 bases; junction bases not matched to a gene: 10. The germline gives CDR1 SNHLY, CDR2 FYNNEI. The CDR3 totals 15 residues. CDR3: CASKWRGTTQETQYF. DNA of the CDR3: TGTGCCAGCAAGTGGCGAGGGACTACACAAGAGACCCAGTACTTC.

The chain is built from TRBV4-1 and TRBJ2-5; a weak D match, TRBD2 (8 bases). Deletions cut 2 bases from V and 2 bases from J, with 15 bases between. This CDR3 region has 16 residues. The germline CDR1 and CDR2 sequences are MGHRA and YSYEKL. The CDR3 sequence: CASSQREGAGQETQYF. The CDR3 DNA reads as TGCGCCAGCAGCCAACGGGAGGGGGCCGGACAAGAGACCCAGTACTTC.

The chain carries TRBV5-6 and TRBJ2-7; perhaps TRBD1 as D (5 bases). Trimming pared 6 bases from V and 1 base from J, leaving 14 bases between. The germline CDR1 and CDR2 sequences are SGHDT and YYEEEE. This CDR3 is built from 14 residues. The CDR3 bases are TGTGCCAGCAACCCAAAGCCAGGGTCCTACGAGCAGTACTTC. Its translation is CASNPKPGSYEQYF.

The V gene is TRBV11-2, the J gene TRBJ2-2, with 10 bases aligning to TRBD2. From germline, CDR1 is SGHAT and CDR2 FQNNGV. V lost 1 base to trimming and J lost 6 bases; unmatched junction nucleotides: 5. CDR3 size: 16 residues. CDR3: CASSLVASGSSGELFF. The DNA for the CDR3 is TGTGCCAGCAGCTTAGTGGCTAGCGGGAGTTCCGGGGAGCTGTTTTTT.

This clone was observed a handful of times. CDR3 nucleotide sequence: TGTGCCAGCAGACCCCTCGGGAAGGGCGACTATGGCTACACCTTC. Its translation is CASRPLGKGDYGYTF. V gene TRBV28 combines with J gene TRBJ1-2; D is unresolved. The CDR3 is 15 amino acids. CDR1 is MDHEN and CDR2 is SYDVKM in the germline V gene. The V gene lost 6 bases and the J gene lost 3 bases, with 17 bases spanning the gap.

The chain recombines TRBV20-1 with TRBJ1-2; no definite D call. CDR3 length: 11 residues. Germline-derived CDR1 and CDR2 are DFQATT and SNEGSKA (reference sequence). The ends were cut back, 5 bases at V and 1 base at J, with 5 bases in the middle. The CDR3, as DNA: TGCAGTGCTTCCAGTAACTATGGCTACACCTTC. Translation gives CSASSNYGYTF.

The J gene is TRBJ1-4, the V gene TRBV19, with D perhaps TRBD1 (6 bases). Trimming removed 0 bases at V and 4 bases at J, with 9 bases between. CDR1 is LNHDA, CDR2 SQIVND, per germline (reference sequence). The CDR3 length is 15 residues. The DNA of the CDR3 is TGTGCCAGTAGTATAGACAGGGGAAATAATGAAAAACTGTTTTTT. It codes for CASSIDRGNNEKLFF.

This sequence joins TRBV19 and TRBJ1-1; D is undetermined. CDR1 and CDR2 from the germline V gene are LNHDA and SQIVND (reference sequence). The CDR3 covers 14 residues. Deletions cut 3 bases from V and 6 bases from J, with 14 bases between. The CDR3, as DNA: TGTGCCAGTAGTATTGGGAGCGAGAGCCCTGAAGCTTTCTTT. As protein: CASSIGSESPEAFF. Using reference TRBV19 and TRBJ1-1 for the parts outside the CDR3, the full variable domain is DGGITQSPKYLFRKEGQNVTLSCEQNLNHDAMYWYRQDPGQGLRLIYYSQIVNDFQKGDIAEGYSVSREKKESFPLTVTSAQKNPTAFYLCASSIGSESPEAFFGQGTRLTVV.

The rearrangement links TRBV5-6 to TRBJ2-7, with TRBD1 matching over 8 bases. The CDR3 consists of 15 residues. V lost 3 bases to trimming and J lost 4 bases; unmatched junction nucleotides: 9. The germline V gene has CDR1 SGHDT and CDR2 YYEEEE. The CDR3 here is CASSWIRDRTYEQYF. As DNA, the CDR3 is TGTGCCAGCAGCTGGATCCGGGACAGGACATACGAGCAGTACTTC.

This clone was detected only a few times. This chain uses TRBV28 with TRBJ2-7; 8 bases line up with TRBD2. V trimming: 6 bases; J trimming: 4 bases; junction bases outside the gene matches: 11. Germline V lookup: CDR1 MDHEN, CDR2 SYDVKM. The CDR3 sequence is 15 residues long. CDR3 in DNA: TGTGCCAGCAGCCTTACCGCAAGCGGGAGATACGAGCAGTACTTC. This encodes CASSLTASGRYEQYF.

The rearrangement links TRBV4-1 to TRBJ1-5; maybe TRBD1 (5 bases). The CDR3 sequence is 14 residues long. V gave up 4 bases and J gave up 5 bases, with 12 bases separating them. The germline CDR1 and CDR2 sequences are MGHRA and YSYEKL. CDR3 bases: TGCGCCAGCAGCCGAACAGGATGGGATCAGCCCCAGCATTTT. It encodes CASSRTGWDQPQHF.

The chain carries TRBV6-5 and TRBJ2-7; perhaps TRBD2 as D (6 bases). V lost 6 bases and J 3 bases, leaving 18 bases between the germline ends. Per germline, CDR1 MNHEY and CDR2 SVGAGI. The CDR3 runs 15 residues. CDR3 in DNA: TGTGCCAGCAGGATACTAGCTTCTTATCTCTACGAGCAGTACTTC. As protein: CASRILASYLYEQYF.

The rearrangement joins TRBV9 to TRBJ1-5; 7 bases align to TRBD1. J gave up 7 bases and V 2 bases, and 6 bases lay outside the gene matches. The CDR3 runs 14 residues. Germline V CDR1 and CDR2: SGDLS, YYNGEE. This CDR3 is CASSVPLQGQPQHF. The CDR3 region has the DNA TGTGCCAGCAGCGTGCCACTACAGGGGCAGCCCCAGCATTTT.

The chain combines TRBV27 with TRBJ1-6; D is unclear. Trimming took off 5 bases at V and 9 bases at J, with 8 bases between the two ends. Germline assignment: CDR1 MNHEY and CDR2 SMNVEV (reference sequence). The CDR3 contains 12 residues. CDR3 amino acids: CASSLRGSPLHF. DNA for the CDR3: TGTGCCAGCAGTCTCCGGGGTTCACCCCTCCACTTT.

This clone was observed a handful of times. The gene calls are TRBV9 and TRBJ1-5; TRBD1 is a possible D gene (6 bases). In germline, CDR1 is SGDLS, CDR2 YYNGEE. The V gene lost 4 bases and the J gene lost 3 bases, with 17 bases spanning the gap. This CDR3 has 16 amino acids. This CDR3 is CASSLGEDRPNQPQHF. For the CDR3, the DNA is TGTGCCAGCAGCTTAGGAGAGGACAGACCCAATCAGCCCCAGCATTTT.

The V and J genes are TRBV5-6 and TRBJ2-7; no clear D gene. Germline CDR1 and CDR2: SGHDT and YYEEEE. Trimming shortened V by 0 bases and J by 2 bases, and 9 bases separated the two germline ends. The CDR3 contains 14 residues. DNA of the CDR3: TGTGCCAGCAGCTTGGGTCCTTCAGCCTACGAGCAGTACTTC. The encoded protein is CASSLGPSAYEQYF.

The CDR3 bases are TGTGCCTGGAAGGTACAGGGAGGGGGTTCTGAAGCTTTCTTT. This codes for CAWKVQGGGSEAFF. The chain employs TRBV30 and TRBJ1-1, with D perhaps matching TRBD1 (6 bases). This CDR3 has 14 amino acids. V was trimmed by 4 bases and J by 6 bases, leaving 18 bases between them. Germline V gene data show CDR1 as GTSNPN and CDR2 as SVGIG (reference sequence). The full variable domain, rest sourced from reference TRBV30 and TRBJ1-1, is SQTIHQWPATLVQPVGSPLSLECTVEGTSNPNLYWYRQAAGRGLQLLFYSVGIGQISSEVPQNLSASRPQDRQFILSSKKLLLSDSGFYLCAWKVQGGGSEAFFGQGTRLTVV.